This TCR beta chain comes out of a study of blood T cell repertoires in COVID-19. Study details: COVID-19 samples collected from the United States, Italy and Spain covered acute and convalescent phases. T cells, B-cell-depleted T cells, or PBMCs provided the cDNA or gDNA that served as material.

The V gene's germline CDR1 is LNHDA and CDR2 SQIVND (reference sequence). Trimming took 1 base from V and 2 from J; bases not matched to a gene: 4. CDR3 length equals 16 residues. As originally analysed: Estimates of nucleated cell counts were drawn from the amplification of reference gene primers. Produced via immunoSEQ multiplex PCR; TCRdb's table is partial and in-frame only. V and J calls and clone size are given by that table; D and trimming were obtained from the DNA. This table holds around 100,000 clones, about 90% found once. This clone came up once. The TCR comes from a human donor in a cohort sampled during active COVID-19. The chain has TRBV19 and TRBJ2-1; 8 positions match TRBD2. Sequenced: peripheral blood. Here the CDR3 DNA reads TGTGCCAGTAGTATAGTACCCGGGAGGGCCTACAATGAGCAGTTCTTC. The encoded protein is CASSIVPGRAYNEQFF.